Listed below are T cell receptor beta chains from one sample, sequenced in a study of shared clonotypes between healthy human individuals. Clones were read by immunoSEQ multiplex PCR, and TCRdb kept only the in-frame ones, dropping some. This table holds approximately 2,000,000 clones, about nine tenths found once. Sequenced sample: naive CD4+ T cells from PBMCs. These receptor sequences come from a young man in good health. Some clones in this sample may be carry-over from other donors' samples. The CDR3 runs from the conserved cysteine through the conserved F or W. D genes are given only for firm matches. Not every row has a clone size; where given, it reads once, few, many or a size class.

size	V	J	D	DNA	CDR3
NA	TRBV5-4	TRBJ1-4	NA	TGTGCCAGCAGCCCCCATCACGGGACAACTAATGAAAAACTGTTTTTT	CASSPHHGTTNEKLFF
NA	TRBV5-1	TRBJ2-1	TRBD2	TGCGCCAGCAGCTCCAGAGGGACTAGCGGGAGGGGGAGATACAATGAGCAGTTCTTC	CASSSRGTSGRGRYNEQFF
NA	TRBV5-1	TRBJ1-1	TRBD1	TGCGCCAGCAGCCCCAGGGGGCCGGAAGCTTTCTTT	CASSPRGPEAFF
NA	TRBV19	TRBJ1-2	TRBD1	TGTGCCAGTAGTATAGCTGCTGTTACAGGGGTAGGTGGCTACACCTTC	CASSIAAVTGVGGYTF
NA	TRBV4-1	TRBJ2-5	NA	TGCGCCAGCAGCCCCAAAAGAGGACTTCAAGAGACCCAGTACTTC	CASSPKRGLQETQYF
NA	TRBV28	TRBJ2-7	TRBD1	TGTGCCAGCAGTACAGGGGGCGTCGGGTACGAGCAGTACTTC	CASSTGGVGYEQYF
NA	TRBV28	TRBJ1-1	NA	TGTGCCAGCAGAACCGGGACCCTTTATACTGTGAACACTGAAGCTTTCTTT	CASRTGTLYTVNTEAFF
NA	TRBV2	TRBJ2-7	TRBD2	TGTGCCAGCAGTGGAGAAGGACTAGCGGGAGACGAGCAGTACTTC	CASSGEGLAGDEQYF
NA	TRBV7-8	TRBJ1-5	TRBD1	TGTGCCAGCAGCCTGGGACAGGGGGCCCAGCCCCAGCATTTT	CASSLGQGAQPQHF
once	TRBV7-2	TRBJ2-2	NA	TGTGCCAGCAGCACTCGGGCCGGAGAGGGGGAGCTGTTTTTT	CASSTRAGEGELFF
NA	TRBV19	TRBJ2-1	NA	TGTGCCAGTAGTTGGCAGGGAGGCAATGAGCAGTTCTTC	CASSWQGGNEQFF
once	TRBV10-3	TRBJ1-3	NA	TGTGCCATCAGTGCGGGGGGGTCTGGAAACACCATATATTTT	CAISAGGSGNTIYF
NA	TRBV7-6	TRBJ2-1	TRBD2	TGTGCCAGCAGCTTCACCGGGACTAGCGGGAGATTCGAGCAGTTCTTC	CASSFTGTSGRFEQFF
once	TRBV29-1	TRBJ2-3	NA	TGCAGCGTTCGGCAGGAGATCACAGATACGCAGTATTTT	CSVRQEITDTQYF
NA	TRBV27	TRBJ1-1	NA	TGTGCCAGCAGTTCAAGGGGGGGCACTGAAGCTTTCTTT	CASSSRGGTEAFF
NA	TRBV6-1	TRBJ2-7	NA	TGTGCCAGCAGTGGGGGCCTTGGGGTAGACTACGAGCAGTACTTC	CASSGGLGVDYEQYF
few	TRBV4-2	TRBJ1-5	NA	TGTGCCAGCAGCCGTGGTGGGGACGTGAGCAATCAGCCCCAGCATTTT	CASSRGGDVSNQPQHF
NA	TRBV5-1	TRBJ2-7	TRBD1	TGCGCCAGCAGCTTGGGGGGCATAGGGACAGGAGTAAGCGGCGAGCAGTACTTC	CASSLGGIGTGVSGEQYF
NA	TRBV15	TRBJ2-7	NA	TGTGCCACCAGCAGAGATCCGGGGGCCTACGAGCAGTACTTC	CATSRDPGAYEQYF
few	TRBV7-9	TRBJ1-2	NA	TGTGCCAGCAGCTTAGTGTCCAGGGAGAGTGGCTACACCTTC	CASSLVSRESGYTF
NA	TRBV7-2	TRBJ2-7	NA	TGTGCCAGCAGCTTAGAGGTAGGGTTTGAGCAGTACTTC	CASSLEVGFEQYF
once	TRBV19	TRBJ2-3	TRBD1	TGTGCCAGTAGGCCGGGACAGTCTATCGATACGCAGTATTTT	CASRPGQSIDTQYF
NA	TRBV25-1	TRBJ1-2	NA	TGTGCCAGCAGTCCACGGACAGCCTCGAACTATGGCTACACCTTC	CASSPRTASNYGYTF
NA	TRBV5-1	TRBJ2-5	NA	TGCGCCAGCAGCTTGACTAGCCGGGCGGAGACCCAGTACTTC	CASSLTSRAETQYF